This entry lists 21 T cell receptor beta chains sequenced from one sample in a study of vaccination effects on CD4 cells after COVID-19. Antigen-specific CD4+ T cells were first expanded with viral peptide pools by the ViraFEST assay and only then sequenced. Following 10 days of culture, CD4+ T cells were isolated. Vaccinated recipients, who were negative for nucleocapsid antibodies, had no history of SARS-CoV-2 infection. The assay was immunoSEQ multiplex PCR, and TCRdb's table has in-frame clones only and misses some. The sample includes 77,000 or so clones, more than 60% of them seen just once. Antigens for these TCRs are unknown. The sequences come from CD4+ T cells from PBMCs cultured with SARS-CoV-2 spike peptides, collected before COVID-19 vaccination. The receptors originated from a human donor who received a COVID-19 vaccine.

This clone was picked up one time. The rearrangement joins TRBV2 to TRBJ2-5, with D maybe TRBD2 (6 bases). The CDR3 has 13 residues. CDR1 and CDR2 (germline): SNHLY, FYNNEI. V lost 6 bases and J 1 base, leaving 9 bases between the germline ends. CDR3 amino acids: CASRDGGQETQYF. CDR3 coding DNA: TGTGCCAGCAGGGACGGGGGCCAAGAGACCCAGTACTTC.

CDR3 DNA: TGTGCCAGCAGCCAAGATGTAGGGCCCACAGATACGCAGTATTTT. It yields the protein CASSQDVGPTDTQYF. The chain is built from TRBV3-1 (or the pseudogene TRBV3-2) and TRBJ2-3; D uncertain. Trimming removed 0 bases at V and 2 bases at J, with 9 bases between. The CDR3 is made up of 15 amino acids. Germline CDR1 is LGHDT and CDR2 is YNNKEL (reference sequence).

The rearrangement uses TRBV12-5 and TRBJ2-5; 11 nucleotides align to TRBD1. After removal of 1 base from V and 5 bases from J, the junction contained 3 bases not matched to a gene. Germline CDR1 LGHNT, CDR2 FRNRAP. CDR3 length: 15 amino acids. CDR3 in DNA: TGTGCTAGTGGTTTGGGGACAGGGGGCCGGGAGACCCAGTACTTC. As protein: CASGLGTGGRETQYF.

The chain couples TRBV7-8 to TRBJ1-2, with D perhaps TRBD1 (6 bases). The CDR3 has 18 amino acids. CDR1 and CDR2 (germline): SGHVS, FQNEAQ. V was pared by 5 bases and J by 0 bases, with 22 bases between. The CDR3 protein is CASSRERTAGLANYGYTF. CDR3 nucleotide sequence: TGTGCCAGCAGCCGAGAGAGGACAGCGGGGCTTGCTAACTATGGCTACACCTTC.

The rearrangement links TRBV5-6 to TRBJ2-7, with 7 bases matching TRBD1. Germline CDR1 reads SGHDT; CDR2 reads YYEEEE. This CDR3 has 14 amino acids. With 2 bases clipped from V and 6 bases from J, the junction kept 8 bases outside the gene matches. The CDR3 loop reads CASSLLTGVGEQYV. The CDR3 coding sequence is TGTGCCAGCAGCTTACTTACAGGGGTCGGCGAGCAGTACGTC.

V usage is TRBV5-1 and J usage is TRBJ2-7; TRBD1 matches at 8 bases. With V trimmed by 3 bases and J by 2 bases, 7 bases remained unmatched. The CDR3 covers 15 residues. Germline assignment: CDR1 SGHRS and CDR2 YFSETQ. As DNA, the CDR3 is TGCGCCAGCAGCTCGCTACCAGGGGGCGCCTACGAGCAGTACGTC. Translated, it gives CASSSLPGGAYEQYV.

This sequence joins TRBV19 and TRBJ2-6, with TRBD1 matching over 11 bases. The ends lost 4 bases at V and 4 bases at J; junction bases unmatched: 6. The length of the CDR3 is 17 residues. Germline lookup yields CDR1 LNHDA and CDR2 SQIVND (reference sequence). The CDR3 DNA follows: TGTGCCAGTAGTAGAGGGACAGGGGGTACCGGGGCCAACGTCCTGACTTTC. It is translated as CASSRGTGGTGANVLTF.

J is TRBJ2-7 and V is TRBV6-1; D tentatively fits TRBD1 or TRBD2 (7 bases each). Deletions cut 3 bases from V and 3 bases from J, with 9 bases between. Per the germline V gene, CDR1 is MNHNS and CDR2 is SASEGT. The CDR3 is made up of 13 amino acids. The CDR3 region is CASSDRGGYEQYV. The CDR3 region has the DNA TGTGCCAGCAGTGACAGGGGGGGCTACGAGCAGTACGTC.

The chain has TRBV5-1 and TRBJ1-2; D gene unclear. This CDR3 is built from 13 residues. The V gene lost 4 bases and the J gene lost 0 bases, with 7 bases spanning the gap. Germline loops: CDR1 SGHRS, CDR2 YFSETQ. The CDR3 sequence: CASSKVPNYGYTF. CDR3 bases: TGCGCCAGCAGCAAGGTTCCTAACTATGGCTACACCTTC.

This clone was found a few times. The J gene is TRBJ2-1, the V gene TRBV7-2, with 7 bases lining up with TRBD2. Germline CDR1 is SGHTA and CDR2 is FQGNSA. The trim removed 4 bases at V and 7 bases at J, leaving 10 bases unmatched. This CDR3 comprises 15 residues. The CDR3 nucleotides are TGTGCCAGCAGCTCGGTGGGCGGGGGTGGTAATGAGCAGTTCTTC. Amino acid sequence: CASSSVGGGGNEQFF.

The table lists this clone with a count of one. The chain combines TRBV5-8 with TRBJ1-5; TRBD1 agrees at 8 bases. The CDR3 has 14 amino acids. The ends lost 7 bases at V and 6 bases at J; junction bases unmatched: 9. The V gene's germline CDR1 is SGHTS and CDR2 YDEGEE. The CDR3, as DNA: TGTGCCAGCTCCAGGGGGCCGCACGGTCAGCCCCAGCATTTT. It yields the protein CASSRGPHGQPQHF.

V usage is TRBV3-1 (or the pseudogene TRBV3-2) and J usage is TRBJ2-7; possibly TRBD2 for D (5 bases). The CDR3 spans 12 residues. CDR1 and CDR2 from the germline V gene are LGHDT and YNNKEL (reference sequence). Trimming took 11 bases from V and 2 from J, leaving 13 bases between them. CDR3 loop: CASRAPTYEQYV. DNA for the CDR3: TGTGCCTCGAGGGCCCCAACCTACGAGCAGTACGTC.

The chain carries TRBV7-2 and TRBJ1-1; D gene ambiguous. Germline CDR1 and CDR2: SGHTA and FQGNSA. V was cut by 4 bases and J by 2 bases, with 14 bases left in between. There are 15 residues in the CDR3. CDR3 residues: CASSYIGRGNTEAFF. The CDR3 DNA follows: TGTGCCAGCAGCTACATCGGACGGGGTAACACTGAAGCTTTCTTT.

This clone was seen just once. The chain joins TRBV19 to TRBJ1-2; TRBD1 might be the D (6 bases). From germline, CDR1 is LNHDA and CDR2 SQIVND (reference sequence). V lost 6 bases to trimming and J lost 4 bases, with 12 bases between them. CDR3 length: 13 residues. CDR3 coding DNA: TGTGCCAGTAGCAAGGGGGTCCCCTATGGCTACACCTTC. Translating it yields CASSKGVPYGYTF.

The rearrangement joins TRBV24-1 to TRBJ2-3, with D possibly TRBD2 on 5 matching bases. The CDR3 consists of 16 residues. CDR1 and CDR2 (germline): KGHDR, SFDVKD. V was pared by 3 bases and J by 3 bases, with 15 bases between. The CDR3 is CATSDIKGKRTDTQYF. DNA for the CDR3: TGTGCCACCAGTGATATCAAGGGCAAGCGGACAGATACGCAGTATTTT.

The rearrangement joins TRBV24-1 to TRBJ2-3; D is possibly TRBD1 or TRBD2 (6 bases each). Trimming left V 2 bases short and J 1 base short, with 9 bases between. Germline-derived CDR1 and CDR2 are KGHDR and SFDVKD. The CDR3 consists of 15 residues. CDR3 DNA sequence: TGTGCCACCAGTGATTCCGGGGGCGGCACAGATACGCAGTATTTT. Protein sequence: CATSDSGGGTDTQYF.

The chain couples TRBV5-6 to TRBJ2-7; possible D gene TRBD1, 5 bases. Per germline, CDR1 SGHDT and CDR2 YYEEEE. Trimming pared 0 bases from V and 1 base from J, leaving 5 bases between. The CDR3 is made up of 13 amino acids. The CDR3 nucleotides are TGTGCCAGCAGCTTGGGACAGTCCTACGAGCAGTACGTC. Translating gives CASSLGQSYEQYV.

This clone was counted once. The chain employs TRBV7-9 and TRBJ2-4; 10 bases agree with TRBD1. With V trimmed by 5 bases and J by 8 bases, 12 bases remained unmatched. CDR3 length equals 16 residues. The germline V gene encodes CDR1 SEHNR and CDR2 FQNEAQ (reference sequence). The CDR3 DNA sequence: TGTGCCAGCAGCACCCGACAGGGGGCAATAATGGACATTCAGTACTTC. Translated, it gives CASSTRQGAIMDIQYF.

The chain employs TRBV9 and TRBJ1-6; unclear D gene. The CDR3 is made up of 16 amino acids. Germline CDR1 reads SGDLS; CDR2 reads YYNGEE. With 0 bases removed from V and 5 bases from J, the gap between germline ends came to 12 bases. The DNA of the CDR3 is TGTGCCAGCAGCGTAGGAGGCCGGGTAAATAATTCACCCCTCCACTTT. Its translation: CASSVGGRVNNSPLHF.

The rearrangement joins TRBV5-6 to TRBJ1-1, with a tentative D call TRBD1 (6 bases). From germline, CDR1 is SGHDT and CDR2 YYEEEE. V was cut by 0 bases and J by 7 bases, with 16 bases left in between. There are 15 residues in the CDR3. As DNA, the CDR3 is TGTGCCAGCAGCTTGGAAGGTCGACAGGAGGGTGAAGCTTTCTTT. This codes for CASSLEGRQEGEAFF.

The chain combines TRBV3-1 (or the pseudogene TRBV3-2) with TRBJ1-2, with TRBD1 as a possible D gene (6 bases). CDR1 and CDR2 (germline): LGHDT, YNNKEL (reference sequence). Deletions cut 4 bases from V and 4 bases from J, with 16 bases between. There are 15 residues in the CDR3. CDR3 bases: TGTGCCAGCAGCCGGACCCGAGGGGGGGGCTATGGCTACACCTTC. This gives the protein CASSRTRGGGYGYTF.